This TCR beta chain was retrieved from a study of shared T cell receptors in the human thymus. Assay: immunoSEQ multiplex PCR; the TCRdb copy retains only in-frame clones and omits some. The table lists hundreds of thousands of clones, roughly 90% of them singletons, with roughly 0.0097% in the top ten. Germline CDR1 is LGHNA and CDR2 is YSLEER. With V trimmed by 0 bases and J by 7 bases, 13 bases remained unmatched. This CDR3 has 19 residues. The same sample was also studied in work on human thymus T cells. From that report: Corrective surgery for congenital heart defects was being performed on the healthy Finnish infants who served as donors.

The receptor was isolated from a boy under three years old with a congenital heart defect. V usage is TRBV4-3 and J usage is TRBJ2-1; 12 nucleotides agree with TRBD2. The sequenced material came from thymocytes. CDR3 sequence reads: CASSQDRLAGGPQGNEQFF. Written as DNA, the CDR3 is TGCGCCAGCAGCCAAGATCGGCTAGCGGGAGGGCCCCAAGGAAATGAGCAGTTCTTC.